This TCR beta chain stems from a study of T-cell memory formation after mild COVID-19. Overall study context: The two donors had largely donor-specific TCR clusters. Overall study findings and caveats: Contracting clones, day 15 to 85, had balanced CD4/CD8, and later expanders favored CD4+. Contracting clones localized mainly to CM and EM when CD4+ and mainly to EMRA when CD8+. Memory cells collected pre-infection included some clones that later responded, suggesting cross-reactive memory joined.

As concerns this clonotype: What it binds is unknown.

V shed 3 bases and J 3 bases; nucleotides not matched to a gene: 12. Germline loops: CDR1 KGHSH, CDR2 LQKENI. This CDR3 region has 17 residues. TCRdb recomputed calls from the 5' RACE reads with MiXCR, one row per CDR3 protein. The sample consists of 140,000 to 150,000 distinct CDR3 sequences, approximately 21% of them appearing once. Material for sequencing was PBMCs or a T cell subset sorted from them (not recorded which). This TCR came from an adult woman who had mild COVID-19 (a few samples of this study predate the infection). Cell type and time point are not known. The V call is TRBV18, the J call TRBJ1-1, with TRBD1 matching 8 bases. In nucleotides, the CDR3 is TGTGCCAGCTCACCCAAGCCGGGACAGGTAGTATACACTGAAGCTTTCTTT. Protein sequence: CASSPKPGQVVYTEAFF.